This TCR beta chain is from a study of T-cell memory formation after mild COVID-19 (dated by TCRdb to about 2021). Study-wide context: TCR sequence clusters from the two donors were largely donor specific. T-cell clones expanding and contracting after mild COVID-19 in a couple of donors were tracked by longitudinal TCRalpha and TCRbeta repertoire sequencing. The cohort was made up of two young adult volunteers, one female and one male, who were previously healthy. Here is what the overall study found, with its caveats: Only a couple of mild cases were covered by the study, and larger cohorts that include severe cases with pre-infection samples were considered necessary. Contracting CD4+ clones appeared mostly in the CM and EM memory subsets, whereas CD8+ clones were enriched in EMRA. Some responding clones were detected in pre-infection memory, suggesting pre-existing cross-reactive memory T cells joined the SARS-CoV-2 response. SARS-CoV-2 specificity of the second-wave clones peaking on day 37 was not confirmed. Balanced CD4/CD8 phenotypes were observed for clones contracting from day 15 to 85, whereas a bias towards CD4+ was observed for a second wave of clones expanding from day 15 to 37.

The sequencer was an Illumina NovaSeq 6000. cDNA libraries for TCRalpha and TCRbeta were prepared by 5'RACE using constant-segment primers, with sample barcodes and unique molecular identifiers added. Trizol reagent was used to extract RNA from every sample. Libraries were amplified in two PCR steps, with a second sample barcode and Illumina TruSeq adapters added in the second step. Sequencing of the libraries was done on an Illumina NovaSeq, producing 2 x 150 bp paired-end reads. The authors' analysis ran thus. With migec v1.2.7, reads were demultiplexed and then collapsed into UMI-guided consensus sequences. Using mixcr v2.1.11, UMI consensuses were aligned to TRA and TRB V and J templates and then assembled into clonotypes. Expanded or contracted clonotypes were those called significant by both edgeR and NoisET, with noise models trained on biological replicates. edgeR calls used a false discovery rate-adjusted p below 0.01 and a log2 fold-change threshold of 1. As an exploratory analysis of dynamics, max-normalized trajectories of the 1000 most abundant clonotypes were examined with PCA combined with hierarchical clustering. Each responding clone was given a CD4 or CD8 phenotype based on the CD4+ and CD8+ repertoires, which had been sequenced separately. Starting from the raw public reads, TCRdb applied fastp trimming at Q25, assembled clones with MiXCR and retained in-frame beta chains. Each CDR3 protein gets just one entry, which takes the most common genes and DNA from the rows behind it. These V and J calls rely on TCRdb rather than the paper's analysis. The sample data list just over 300,000 distinct CDR3 sequences, and just under 20% of these were observed just once. The ten most abundant clones make up around 21% of the sample.

This clonotype was counted a few times. It lacks a known antigen. The record has no base qualities; no much larger clone is one base away. Ficoll-Paque density gradient centrifugation was the method used to isolate PBMCs. The sample consisted of PBMCs or a T cell subset sorted from them (not recorded which). This clonotype was sampled from a man between 18 and 29 years old who had mild COVID-19 (a few samples of this study predate the infection). The sample titles of this study are shuffled in the database, so cell type and time point are left out; the donor was told from shared clones.

The nucleotides read TGCAGTGCTACCCCGGGACTCTACGAGCAGTACTTC. Its translation reads: CSATPGLYEQYF. The rearranged segments are TRBV20-1 and TRBJ2-7, with TRBD2 as a weak D call on 6 bases. The CDR3 measures 12 amino acids from cysteine to phenylalanine. The CDR3 DNA has 36 bases and is translated from base 1. Trimming costs V 4 bases and J 3 bases, and their ends lie 10 bases apart. CDR1 and CDR2 were assigned from the germline V gene (reference sequence) as DFQATT and SNEGSKA.